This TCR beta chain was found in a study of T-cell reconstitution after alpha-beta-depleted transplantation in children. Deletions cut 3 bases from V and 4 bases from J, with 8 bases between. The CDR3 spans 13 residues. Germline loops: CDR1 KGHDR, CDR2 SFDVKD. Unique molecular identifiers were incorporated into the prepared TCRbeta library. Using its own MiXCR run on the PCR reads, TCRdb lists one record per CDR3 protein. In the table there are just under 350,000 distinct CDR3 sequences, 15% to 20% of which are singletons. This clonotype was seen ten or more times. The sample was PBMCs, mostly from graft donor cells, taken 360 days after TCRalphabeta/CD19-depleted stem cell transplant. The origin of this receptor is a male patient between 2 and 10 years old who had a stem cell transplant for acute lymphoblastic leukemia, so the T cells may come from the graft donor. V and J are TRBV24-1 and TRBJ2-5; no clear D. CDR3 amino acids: CATSDTLTETQYF. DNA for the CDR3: TGTGCCACCAGTGATACCCTGACAGAGACCCAGTACTTC.